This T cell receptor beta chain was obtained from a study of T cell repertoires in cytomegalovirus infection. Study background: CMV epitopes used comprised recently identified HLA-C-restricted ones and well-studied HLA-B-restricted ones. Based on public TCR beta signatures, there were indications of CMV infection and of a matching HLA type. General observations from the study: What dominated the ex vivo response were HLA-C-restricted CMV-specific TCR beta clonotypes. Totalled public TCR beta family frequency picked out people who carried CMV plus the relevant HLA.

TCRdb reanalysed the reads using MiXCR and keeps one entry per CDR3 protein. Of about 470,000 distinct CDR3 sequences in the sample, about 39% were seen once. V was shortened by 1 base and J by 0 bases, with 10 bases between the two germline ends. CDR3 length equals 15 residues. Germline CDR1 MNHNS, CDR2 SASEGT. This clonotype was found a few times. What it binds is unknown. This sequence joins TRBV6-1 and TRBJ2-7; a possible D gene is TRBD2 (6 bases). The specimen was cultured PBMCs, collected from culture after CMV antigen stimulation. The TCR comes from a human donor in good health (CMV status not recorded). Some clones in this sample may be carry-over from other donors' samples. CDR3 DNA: TGTGCCAGCAGTGAAGGGGGGGTACTCTCCTACGAGCAGTACTTC. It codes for CASSEGGVLSYEQYF.